The clone carrying this TCR beta chain was seen at least ten times. The V gene lost 3 bases and the J gene lost 10 bases, with 15 bases spanning the gap. This CDR3 is built from 14 residues. TCR beta CDR3 region amplification was performed from RNA transcripts. When the TCR CDR3 underwent first-round RT-PCR, the HTBI primer set was used. TCRdb independently ran MiXCR on the multiplex PCR reads; one entry per CDR3 protein. The repertoire holds a few hundred thousand distinct CDR3 sequences, with approximately 14% as singletons. These data originate in a study of T cells in Graves' hyperthyroidism and ophthalmopathy.

The receptor was derived from a woman between 18 and 29 years old with Graves' hyperthyroidism that later progressed to Graves' ophthalmopathy. The chain recombines TRBV12-3 or TRBV12-4 with TRBJ1-4; D remains unclear. The source material was blood. In DNA form, the CDR3 reads TGTGCCAGCAGTTTTTCGCCCAGCGGTGGAAAACTGTTTTTT. Amino acids: CASSFSPSGGKLFF.